This T cell receptor beta chain was identified in a study of control samples from healthy donors and cancer patients. CDR3 length: 17 residues. The V end lost 6 bases, the J end lost 4 bases, and 22 bases lay between the germline ends. CDR1 is MDHEN and CDR2 is SYDVKM in the germline V gene. Libraries were prepared by immunoSEQ multiplex PCR; TCRdb keeps only in-frame clonotypes and omits some of them. Found here are around 110,000 clones, 85% to 90% of them singletons; the top ten hold around 1.2%. The receptor comes from a woman in her 50s with colorectal cancer. The V call is TRBV28, the J call TRBJ1-5, with D possibly being TRBD1 (5 bases). The sample taken for sequencing was PBMCs. This chain's CDR3 is CASSLTQGEVGNQPQHF. The CDR3 DNA follows: TGTGCCAGCAGCCTTACTCAGGGCGAGGTTGGGAATCAGCCCCAGCATTTT.